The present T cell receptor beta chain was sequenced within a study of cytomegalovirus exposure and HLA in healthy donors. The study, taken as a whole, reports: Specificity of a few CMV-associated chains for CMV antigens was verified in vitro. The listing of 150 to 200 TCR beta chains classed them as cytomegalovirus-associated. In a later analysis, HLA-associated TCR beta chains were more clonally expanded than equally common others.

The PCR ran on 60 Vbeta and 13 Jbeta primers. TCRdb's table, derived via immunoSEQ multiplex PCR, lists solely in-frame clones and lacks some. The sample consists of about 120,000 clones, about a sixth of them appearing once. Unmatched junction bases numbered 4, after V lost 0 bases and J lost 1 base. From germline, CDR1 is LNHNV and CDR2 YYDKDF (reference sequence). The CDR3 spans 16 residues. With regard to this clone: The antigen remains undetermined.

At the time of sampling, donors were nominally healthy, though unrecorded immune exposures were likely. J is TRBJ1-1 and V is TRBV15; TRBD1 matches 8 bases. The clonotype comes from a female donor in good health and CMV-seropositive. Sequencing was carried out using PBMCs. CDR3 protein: CATSRDRTGWNTEAFF. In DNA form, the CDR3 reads TGTGCCACCAGCAGAGATAGGACAGGGTGGAACACTGAAGCTTTCTTT.